Listed here are 22 T cell receptor beta chains from one sample, sequenced in a study of T cells in Graves' hyperthyroidism and ophthalmopathy. Amplification targeted TCR beta CDR3 regions from RNA transcripts. HTBI primers were used for first-round RT-PCR of the TCR CDR3. TCRdb reanalysed the multiplex PCR reads using MiXCR and keeps one entry per CDR3 protein. The top ten hold 65% to 80% of the sample, which has roughly 130,000 distinct CDR3 sequences, around 20% seen once. The sample consisted of blood. The source of these receptors is a woman aged 45 to 65 with Graves' hyperthyroidism that later progressed to Graves' ophthalmopathy.

This clonotype was recorded at least ten times. V gene TRBV20-1 combines with J gene TRBJ2-7; 8 bases agree with TRBD2. The CDR3 covers 14 residues. The V and J ends lost 4 bases and 3 bases, in that order; junction bases with no gene match: 8. Germline assignment: CDR1 DFQATT and CDR2 SNEGSKA (reference sequence). The DNA for the CDR3 is TGCAGTGCTACCGTCCCGGGACTAGACTACGAGCAGTACTTC. It translates to CSATVPGLDYEQYF.

The DNA of the CDR3 is TGCGCCAGCAGCTTGCATGGACGGGATAACTATGGCTACACCTTC. Protein sequence: CASSLHGRDNYGYTF. J is TRBJ1-2 and V is TRBV5-1; no reliable D call. The V gene's germline CDR1 is SGHRS and CDR2 YFSETQ. The CDR3 totals 15 residues. Trimming left V 1 base short and J 1 base short, with 11 bases between. The full variable domain, completed using reference TRBV5-1 and TRBJ1-2, is KAGVTQTPRYLIKTRGQQVTLSCSPISGHRSVSWYQQTPGQGLQFLFEYFSETQRNKGNFPGRFSGRQFSNSRSEMNVSTLELGDSALYLCASSLHGRDNYGYTFGSGTRLTVV.

This clonotype was detected ten times or more. The rearrangement joins TRBV20-1 to TRBJ2-6; D not resolved. V was shortened by 3 bases and J by 2 bases, with 14 bases between the two germline ends. The CDR3 has 16 residues. Looked up from germline, CDR1 is DFQATT and CDR2 is SNEGSKA (reference sequence). CDR3 sequence: CSARFSRGAGANVLTF. The CDR3 nucleotides are TGCAGTGCTAGGTTTTCCCGCGGAGCTGGGGCCAACGTCCTGACTTTC.

This clonotype was observed once. The V and J genes are TRBV7-9 and TRBJ2-4, with TRBD2 matching over 15 bases. Germline assignment: CDR1 SEHNR and CDR2 FQNEAQ (reference sequence). After removal of 4 bases from V and 2 bases from J, the junction contained 12 bases not matched to a gene. This CDR3 contains 20 residues. CDR3 loop: CASSYTGTSGRRGTKNIQYF. The CDR3, as DNA: TGTGCCAGCAGCTATACCGGGACTAGCGGGAGGCGGGGTACCAAAAACATTCAGTACTTC.

This chain joins TRBV27 and TRBJ2-2; D not certain. CDR1 and CDR2 (germline): MNHEY, SMNVEV (reference sequence). The CDR3 is made up of 14 amino acids. V was clipped by 6 bases and J by 1 base, with 9 bases between them. The CDR3 sequence is CASSPDLNTGELFF. In DNA form, the CDR3 reads TGTGCCAGCAGCCCCGACTTGAACACCGGGGAGCTGTTTTTT.

There are many counts of this clonotype. The genes are TRBV20-1 and TRBJ1-1; the D gene is possibly TRBD1 (6 bases). V was shortened by 3 bases and J by 1 base, with 12 bases between the two germline ends. The CDR3 is 14 residues long. Germline V gives CDR1 DFQATT, CDR2 SNEGSKA (reference sequence). CDR3 sequence (DNA): TGCAGTGCTAGTAAGCCGGGACAGAACACTGAAGCTTTCTTT. Amino acids: CSASKPGQNTEAFF.

This clonotype was counted at least ten times. V is TRBV6-1 and J is TRBJ2-1; 12 nucleotides line up with TRBD2. The V gene's germline CDR1 is MNHNS and CDR2 SASEGT. This CDR3 spans 14 amino acids. Germline trimming cut 8 bases from V and 9 bases from J; bases unmatched to any gene: 8. The CDR3 here is CASGETSGRGEQFF. The CDR3 nucleotides are TGTGCCAGCGGGGAGACTAGCGGGAGAGGTGAGCAGTTCTTC.

V and J are TRBV30 and TRBJ2-5; D is possibly TRBD2 (6 bases). Trimming stripped 3 bases from V and 5 bases from J, with 13 bases between. The CDR3 extends over 13 amino acids. Germline V gives CDR1 GTSNPN, CDR2 SVGIG (reference sequence). Here the CDR3 DNA reads TGTGCCTGGAGGTTGGAGGGCGCGGAGACCCAGTACTTC. This encodes CAWRLEGAETQYF.

This clonotype was picked up one time. The chain is built from TRBV3-1 and TRBJ1-5; 9 nucleotides align to TRBD1. Trimming took 4 bases from V and 4 from J; bases not matched to a gene: 8. This CDR3 is built from 16 residues. Germline assignment: CDR1 LGHDT and CDR2 YNNKEL (reference sequence). The CDR3 DNA is TGTGCCAGCAGCCGAGGGGGACAGGGTACTAATCAGCCCCAGCATTTT. Translating gives CASSRGGQGTNQPQHF.

The V gene is TRBV27, the J gene TRBJ2-3, with D possibly TRBD2 on 6 matching bases. V gave up 5 bases and J gave up 0 bases, with 12 bases separating them. This CDR3 is built from 15 residues. Germline-derived CDR1 and CDR2 are MNHEY and SMNVEV (reference sequence). The chain's CDR3 is CASSLLGTSTDTQYF. The CDR3 nucleotides are TGTGCCAGCAGTCTTCTGGGGACTAGCACAGATACGCAGTATTTT.

This clonotype was counted ten times or more. V is TRBV20-1 and J is TRBJ2-3; D may be TRBD1 (6 bases). The CDR3 spans 12 residues. The V gene's germline CDR1 is DFQATT and CDR2 SNEGSKA (reference sequence). Trimming left V 6 bases short and J 3 bases short, with 10 bases between. CDR3 DNA sequence: TGCAGTGCCCTGGACAGAACAGATACGCAGTATTTT. Its translation is CSALDRTDTQYF.

In this sample, this clonotype turned up many times. The chain carries TRBV3-1 and TRBJ1-3, with TRBD1 as a possible D gene (6 bases). CDR1 and CDR2 from the germline V gene are LGHDT and YNNKEL (reference sequence). Trimming cost V 4 bases and J 7 bases, with 11 bases left between them. The length of the CDR3 is 13 residues. The CDR3 reads CASSPRGRNTIYF. DNA for the CDR3: TGTGCCAGCAGCCCGAGGGGGAGGAACACCATATATTTT.

V usage is TRBV18 and J usage is TRBJ2-7, with 7 bases lining up with TRBD1. This CDR3 region has 14 residues. In germline, CDR1 is KGHSH, CDR2 LQKENI. The ends lost 6 bases at V and 5 bases at J; junction bases unmatched: 10. The CDR3 nucleotides read TGTGCCAGCTCTCTTGACAGGGCTACTCACGAGCAGTACTTC. Its translation is CASSLDRATHEQYF.

The chain has TRBV20-1 and TRBJ2-1; D is perhaps TRBD2 (6 bases). Trimming left V 4 bases short and J 13 bases short, with 14 bases between. Per germline, CDR1 DFQATT and CDR2 SNEGSKA (reference sequence). CDR3 length: 11 residues. CDR3 nucleotide sequence: TGCAGTGCTACTGGGTCGGGAGTCCAGTTCTTC. Its translation is CSATGSGVQFF.

This clonotype has ten or more counts. CDR3: CASSAQGGISSGELFF. In nucleotides, the CDR3 is TGTGCCAGCAGTGCACAGGGGGGGATATCGTCCGGGGAGCTGTTTTTT. The chain combines TRBV6-1 with TRBJ2-2, with a tentative D call TRBD1 (8 bases). The CDR3 runs to 16 residues. Germline assignment: CDR1 MNHNS and CDR2 SASEGT. Trimming pared 4 bases from V and 6 bases from J, leaving 18 bases between.

On this clonotype itself: This may stem from a read error, because a much larger clone lies one nucleotide away. The chain couples TRBV5-4 to TRBJ2-1; 8 positions match TRBD2. V dropped 4 bases and J dropped 5; count of bases not matched to a gene: 2. The CDR3 covers 13 residues. Germline V gene data show CDR1 as SGHNT and CDR2 as YYREEE (reference sequence). CDR3 residues: CASSPGGDNEQFF. The CDR3 DNA follows: TGTGCCAGCAGCCCCGGGGGGGACAATGAGCAGTTCTTC. The whole variable domain, filled in from reference TRBV5-4 and TRBJ2-1, reads ETGVTQSPTHLIKTRGQQVTLRCSSQSGHNTVSWYQQALGQGPQFIFQYYREEENGRGNFPPRFSGLQFPNYSSELNVNALELDDSALYLCASSPGGDNEQFFGPGTRLTVL.

This clonotype was seen ten or more times. The V and J genes are TRBV20-1 and TRBJ2-7; no reliable D call. Trimming stripped 3 bases from V and 4 bases from J, with 13 bases between. Germline V lookup: CDR1 DFQATT, CDR2 SNEGSKA (reference sequence). The CDR3 runs to 13 residues. CDR3 sequence (DNA): TGCAGTGCTAGGTCCACTGGCCGTTACGAGCAGTACTTC. It translates to CSARSTGRYEQYF.

V usage is TRBV19 and J usage is TRBJ2-1, with a tentative D call TRBD2 (5 bases). Trimming removed 7 bases from V and 5 bases from J, with 18 bases in between. From germline, CDR1 is LNHDA and CDR2 SQIVND (reference sequence). The CDR3 has 15 residues. The chain's CDR3 is CASTQRSIGDNEQFF. DNA for the CDR3: TGTGCCAGTACCCAGCGGAGTATCGGGGACAATGAGCAGTTCTTC.

The DNA for the CDR3 is TGTGCCAGCAGCCACCTCGGACAGGGGGGGGCCCTGAACACTGAAGCTTTCTTT. This encodes CASSHLGQGGALNTEAFF. The chain links TRBV28 to TRBJ1-1, with 10 bases fitting TRBD1. Looked up from germline, CDR1 is MDHEN and CDR2 is SYDVKM. J lost 0 bases, V lost 6 bases, and 13 bases had no gene match. This CDR3 has 18 residues.

The gene calls are TRBV19 and TRBJ2-1, with D perhaps TRBD1 (9 bases). The CDR3 has 20 amino acids. Germline V gives CDR1 LNHDA, CDR2 SQIVND (reference sequence). Trimming shortened V by 5 bases and J by 7 bases, and 33 bases separated the two germline ends. The CDR3 here is CASSEGYRGRLRLALNEQFF. For the CDR3, the DNA is TGTGCCAGTAGTGAAGGATACAGGGGGCGATTGAGACTAGCGTTGAATGAGCAGTTCTTC.

Only a few counts were recorded for this clonotype. The V call is TRBV20-1, the J call TRBJ2-5, with D possibly being TRBD1 (6 bases). The CDR3 runs 13 residues. The germline V gene encodes CDR1 DFQATT and CDR2 SNEGSKA (reference sequence). Trimming stripped 6 bases from V and 3 bases from J, with 14 bases between. The CDR3 reads CSAPQGKKETQYF. As DNA, the CDR3 is TGCAGTGCCCCACAGGGAAAAAAAGAGACCCAGTACTTC.

This clonotype has just a few counts. This rearrangement joins TRBV19 to TRBJ2-7, with no clear D. V dropped 5 bases and J dropped 2 bases, with 13 bases sitting between them. The CDR3 is 14 amino acids. From germline, CDR1 is LNHDA and CDR2 SQIVND (reference sequence). CDR3 region: CASSDRPGPYEQYF. The CDR3 region has the DNA TGTGCCAGTAGTGATCGCCCGGGCCCCTACGAGCAGTACTTC.